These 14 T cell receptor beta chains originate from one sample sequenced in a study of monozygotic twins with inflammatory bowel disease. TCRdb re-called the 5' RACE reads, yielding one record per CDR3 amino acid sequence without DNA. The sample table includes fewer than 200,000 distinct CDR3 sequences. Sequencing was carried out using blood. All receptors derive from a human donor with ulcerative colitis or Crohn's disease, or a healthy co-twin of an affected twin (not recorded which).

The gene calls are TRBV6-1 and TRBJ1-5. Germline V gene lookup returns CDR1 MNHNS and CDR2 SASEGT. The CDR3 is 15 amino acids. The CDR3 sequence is CASSERMVGNQPQHF.

The CDR3 loop reads CSARGPFGGEQPQHF. This chain links TRBV20-1 with TRBJ1-5. This CDR3 is built from 15 residues. Germline V gene data show CDR1 as DFQATT and CDR2 as SNEGSKA (reference sequence).

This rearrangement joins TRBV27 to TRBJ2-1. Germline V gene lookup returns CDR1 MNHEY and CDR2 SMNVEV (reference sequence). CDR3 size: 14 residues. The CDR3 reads CASSPAGVLSEQFF.

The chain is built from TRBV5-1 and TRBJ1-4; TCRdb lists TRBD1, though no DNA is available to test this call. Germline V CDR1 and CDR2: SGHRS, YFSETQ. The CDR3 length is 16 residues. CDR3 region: CASSPVQGTTNEKLFF.

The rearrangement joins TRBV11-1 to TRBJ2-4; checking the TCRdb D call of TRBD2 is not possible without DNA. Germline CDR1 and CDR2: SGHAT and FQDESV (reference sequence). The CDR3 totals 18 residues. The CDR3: CASSFFLAGVSAKNIQYF.

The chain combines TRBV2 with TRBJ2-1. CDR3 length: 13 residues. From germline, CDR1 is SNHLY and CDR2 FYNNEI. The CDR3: CASSLLFHNEQFF.

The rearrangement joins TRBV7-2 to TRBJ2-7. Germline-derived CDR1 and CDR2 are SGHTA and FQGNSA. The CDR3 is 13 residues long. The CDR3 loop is CASSLANSYEQYF.

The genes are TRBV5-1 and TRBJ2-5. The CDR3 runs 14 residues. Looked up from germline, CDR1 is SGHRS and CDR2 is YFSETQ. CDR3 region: CASSFHVGVETQYF.

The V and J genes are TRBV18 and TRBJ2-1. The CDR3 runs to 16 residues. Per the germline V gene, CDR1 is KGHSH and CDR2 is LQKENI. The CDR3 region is CASSPKGGSSYNEQFF.

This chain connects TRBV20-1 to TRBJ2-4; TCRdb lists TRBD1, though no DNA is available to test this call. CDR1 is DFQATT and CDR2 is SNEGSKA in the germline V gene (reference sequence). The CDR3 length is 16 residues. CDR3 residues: CSADPVDRSPLNIQYF.

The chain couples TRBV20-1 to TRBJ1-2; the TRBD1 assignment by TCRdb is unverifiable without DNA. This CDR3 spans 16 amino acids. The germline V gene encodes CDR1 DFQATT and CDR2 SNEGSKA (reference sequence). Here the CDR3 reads CSAPPPTGERNYGYTF.

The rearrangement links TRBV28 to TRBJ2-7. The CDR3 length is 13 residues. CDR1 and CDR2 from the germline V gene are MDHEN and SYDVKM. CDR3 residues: CASSGGAPYEQYF.

The CDR3 reads CASSLHPIGGGQETQYF. The chain links TRBV7-6 to TRBJ2-5. The CDR3 contains 17 residues. The germline V gene encodes CDR1 SGHVS and CDR2 FNYEAQ.

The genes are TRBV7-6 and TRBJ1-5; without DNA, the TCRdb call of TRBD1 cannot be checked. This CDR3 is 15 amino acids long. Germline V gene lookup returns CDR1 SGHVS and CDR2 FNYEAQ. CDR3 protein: CASSSDPGGNQPQHF.